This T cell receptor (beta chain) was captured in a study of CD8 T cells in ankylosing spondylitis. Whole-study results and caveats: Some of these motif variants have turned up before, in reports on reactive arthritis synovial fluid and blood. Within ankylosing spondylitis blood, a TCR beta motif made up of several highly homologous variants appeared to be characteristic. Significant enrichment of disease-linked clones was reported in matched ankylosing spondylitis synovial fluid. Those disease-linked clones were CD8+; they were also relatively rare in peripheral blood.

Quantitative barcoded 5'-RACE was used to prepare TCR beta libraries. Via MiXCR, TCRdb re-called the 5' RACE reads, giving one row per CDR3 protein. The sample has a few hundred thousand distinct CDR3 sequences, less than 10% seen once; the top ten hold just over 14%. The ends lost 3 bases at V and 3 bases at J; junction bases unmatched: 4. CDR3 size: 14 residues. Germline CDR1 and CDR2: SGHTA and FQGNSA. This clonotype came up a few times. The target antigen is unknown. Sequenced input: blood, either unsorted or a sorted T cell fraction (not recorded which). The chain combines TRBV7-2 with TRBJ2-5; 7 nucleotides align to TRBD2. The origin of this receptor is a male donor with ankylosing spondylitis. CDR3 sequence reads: CASSFMLAEETQYF. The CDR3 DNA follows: TGTGCCAGCAGCTTCATGCTAGCGGAAGAGACCCAGTACTTC.